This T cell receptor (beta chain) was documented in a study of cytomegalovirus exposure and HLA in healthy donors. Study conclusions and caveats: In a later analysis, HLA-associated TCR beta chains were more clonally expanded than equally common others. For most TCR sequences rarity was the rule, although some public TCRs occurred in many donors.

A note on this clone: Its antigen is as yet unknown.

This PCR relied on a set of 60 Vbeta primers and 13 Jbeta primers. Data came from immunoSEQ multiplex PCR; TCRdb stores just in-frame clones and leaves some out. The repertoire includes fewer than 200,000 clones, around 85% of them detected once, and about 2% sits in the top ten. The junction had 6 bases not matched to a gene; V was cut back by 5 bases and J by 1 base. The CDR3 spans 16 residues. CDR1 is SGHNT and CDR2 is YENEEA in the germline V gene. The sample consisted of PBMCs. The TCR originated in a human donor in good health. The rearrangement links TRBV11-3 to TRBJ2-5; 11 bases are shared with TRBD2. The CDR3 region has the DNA TGTGCCAGCAGCCCAGCCGGGACTAGCGGCCAAGAGACCCAGTACTTC. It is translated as CASSPAGTSGQETQYF.